This TCR beta chain was identified during a study of shared clonotypes between healthy human individuals. Study information: Used for every donor were three CD4 naive, three CD4 memory, two CD8 naive and one CD8 memory plate. Notes on the study in general: Naive subsets tended to show greater estimated richness than memory subsets. The small donor group covered limited genetic and exposure diversity.

It was about 180 ng DNA, around 32,000 T cell genomes, that sorted-subset replicate PCRs used. Using immunoSEQ multiplex PCR, the repertoire was profiled, and TCRdb retains in-frame clones only, with some absent. Of 850,000 to 1,200,000 clones detected, about 80% appear once; the ten largest clones hold roughly 1.4%. On this clone: The antigen remains unidentified.

The germline gives CDR1 ENHRY, CDR2 SYGVKD. The V gene end was trimmed by 10 bases and the J gene end by 2 bases; junction bases not matched to a gene: 13. The CDR3 loop spans 15 amino acids. The sequenced sample was memory CD4+ T cells sorted from blood. Noted subset: CD45RA-negative fraction. The TCR originated in a man between 18 and 29 years old in good health. V is TRBV10-3 and J is TRBJ2-7; 8 bases are a match to TRBD2. The CDR3 loop is CATHPGTSGAYEQYF. The CDR3 DNA reads TGTGCCACGCATCCCGGGACTAGTGGGGCCTACGAGCAGTACTTC.